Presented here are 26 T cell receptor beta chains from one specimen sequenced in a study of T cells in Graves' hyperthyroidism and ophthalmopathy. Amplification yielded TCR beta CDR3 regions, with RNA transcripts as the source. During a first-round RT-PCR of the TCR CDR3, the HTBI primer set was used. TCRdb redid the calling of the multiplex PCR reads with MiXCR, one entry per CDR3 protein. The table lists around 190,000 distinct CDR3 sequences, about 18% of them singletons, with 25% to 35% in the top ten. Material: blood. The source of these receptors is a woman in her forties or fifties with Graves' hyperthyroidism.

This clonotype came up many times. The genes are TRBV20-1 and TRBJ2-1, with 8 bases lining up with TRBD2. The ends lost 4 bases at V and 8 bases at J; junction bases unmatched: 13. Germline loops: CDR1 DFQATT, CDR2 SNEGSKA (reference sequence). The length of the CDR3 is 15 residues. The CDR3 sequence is CSATARGGGYDEQFF. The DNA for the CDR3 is TGCAGTGCTACCGCCCGGGGCGGGGGGTACGATGAGCAGTTCTTC.

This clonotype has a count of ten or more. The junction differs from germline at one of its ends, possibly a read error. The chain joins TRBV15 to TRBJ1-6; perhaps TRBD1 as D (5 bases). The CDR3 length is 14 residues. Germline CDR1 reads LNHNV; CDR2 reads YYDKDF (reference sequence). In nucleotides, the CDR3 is TGTGCCACCAGCAGTAGGGGACGTAATTCGCCCCTCCACTTT. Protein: CATSSRGRNSPLHF.

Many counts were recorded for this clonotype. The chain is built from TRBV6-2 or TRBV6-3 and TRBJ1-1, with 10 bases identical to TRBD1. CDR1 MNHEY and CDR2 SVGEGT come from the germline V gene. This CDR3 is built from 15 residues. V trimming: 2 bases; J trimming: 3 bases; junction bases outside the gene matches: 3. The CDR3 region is CASSYPGTGDTEAFF. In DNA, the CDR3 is TGTGCCAGCAGTTACCCCGGGACAGGGGACACTGAAGCTTTCTTT.

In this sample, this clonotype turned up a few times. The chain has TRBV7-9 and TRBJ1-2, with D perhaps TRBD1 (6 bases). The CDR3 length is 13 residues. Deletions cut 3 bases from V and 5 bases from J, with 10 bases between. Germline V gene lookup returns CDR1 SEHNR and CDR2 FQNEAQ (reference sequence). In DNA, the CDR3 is TGTGCCAGCAGCTTTAGGGGGGAATATGGCTACACCTTC. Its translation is CASSFRGEYGYTF.

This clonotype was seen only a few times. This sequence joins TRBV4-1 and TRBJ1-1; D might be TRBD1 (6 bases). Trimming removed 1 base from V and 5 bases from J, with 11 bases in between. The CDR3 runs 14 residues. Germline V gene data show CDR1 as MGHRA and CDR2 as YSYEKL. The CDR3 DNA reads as TGCGCCAGCAGCCAAGGTGGGGGCTGGACTGAAGCTTTCTTT. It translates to CASSQGGGWTEAFF.

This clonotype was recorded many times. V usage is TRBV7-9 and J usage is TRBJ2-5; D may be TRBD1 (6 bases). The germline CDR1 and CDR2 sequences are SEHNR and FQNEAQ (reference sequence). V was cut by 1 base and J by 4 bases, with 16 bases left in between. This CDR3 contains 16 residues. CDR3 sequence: CASSLVGTGKGETQYF. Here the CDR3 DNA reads TGTGCCAGCAGCTTAGTAGGAACAGGGAAGGGAGAGACCCAGTACTTC.

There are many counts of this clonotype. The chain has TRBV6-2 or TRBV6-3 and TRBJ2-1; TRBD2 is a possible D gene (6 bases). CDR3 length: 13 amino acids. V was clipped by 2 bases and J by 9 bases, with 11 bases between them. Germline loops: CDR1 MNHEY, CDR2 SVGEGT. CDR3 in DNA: TGTGCCAGCAGTTACCAACTAGCCGGTGAGCAGTTCTTC. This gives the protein CASSYQLAGEQFF.

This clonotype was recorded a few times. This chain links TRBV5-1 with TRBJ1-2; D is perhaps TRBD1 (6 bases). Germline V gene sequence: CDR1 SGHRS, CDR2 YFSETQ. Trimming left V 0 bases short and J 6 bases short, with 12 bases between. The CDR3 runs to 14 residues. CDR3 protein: CASSLVQGRDGYTF. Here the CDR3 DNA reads TGCGCCAGCAGCTTGGTACAGGGAAGAGATGGCTACACCTTC. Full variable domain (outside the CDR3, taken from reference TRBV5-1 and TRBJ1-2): KAGVTQTPRYLIKTRGQQVTLSCSPISGHRSVSWYQQTPGQGLQFLFEYFSETQRNKGNFPGRFSGRQFSNSRSEMNVSTLELGDSALYLCASSLVQGRDGYTFGSGTRLTVV.

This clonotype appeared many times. CDR3 in DNA: TGTGCCACCAGTGGGGGGGCGCGCACCGGGGAGCTGTTTTTT. As protein: CATSGGARTGELFF. The V call is TRBV24-1, the J call TRBJ2-2; D could derive from TRBD1 or TRBD2 (6 bases each). The length of the CDR3 is 14 residues. Trimming took off 5 bases at V and 4 bases at J, with 10 bases between the two ends. The germline CDR1 and CDR2 sequences are KGHDR and SFDVKD.

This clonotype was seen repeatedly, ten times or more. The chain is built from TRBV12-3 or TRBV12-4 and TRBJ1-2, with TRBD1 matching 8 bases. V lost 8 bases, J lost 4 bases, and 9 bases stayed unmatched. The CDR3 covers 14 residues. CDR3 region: CASGGTGGGYGYTF. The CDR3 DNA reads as TGTGCCAGCGGTGGGACAGGAGGTGGCTATGGCTACACCTTC.

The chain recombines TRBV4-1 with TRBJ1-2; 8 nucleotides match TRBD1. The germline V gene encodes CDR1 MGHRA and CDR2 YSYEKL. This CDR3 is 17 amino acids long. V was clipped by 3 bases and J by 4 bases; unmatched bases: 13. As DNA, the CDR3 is TGCGCCAGCAGCCACGATACCGGGACAGGACTCCCCTATGGCTACACCTTC. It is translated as CASSHDTGTGLPYGYTF.

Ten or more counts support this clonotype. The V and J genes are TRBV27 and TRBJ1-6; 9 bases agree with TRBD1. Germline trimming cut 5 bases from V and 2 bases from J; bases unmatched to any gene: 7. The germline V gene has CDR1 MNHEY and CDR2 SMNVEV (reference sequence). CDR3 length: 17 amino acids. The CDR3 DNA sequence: TGTGCCAGCAGTGTCGACAGGGGGAGGGCCTATAATTCACCCCTCCACTTT. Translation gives CASSVDRGRAYNSPLHF.

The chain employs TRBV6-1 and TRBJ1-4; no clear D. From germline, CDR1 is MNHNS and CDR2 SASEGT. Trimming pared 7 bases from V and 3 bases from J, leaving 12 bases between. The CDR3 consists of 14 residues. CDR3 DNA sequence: TGTGCCAGCATGCGTTTGGGCTCTAATGAAAAACTGTTTTTT. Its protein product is CASMRLGSNEKLFF.

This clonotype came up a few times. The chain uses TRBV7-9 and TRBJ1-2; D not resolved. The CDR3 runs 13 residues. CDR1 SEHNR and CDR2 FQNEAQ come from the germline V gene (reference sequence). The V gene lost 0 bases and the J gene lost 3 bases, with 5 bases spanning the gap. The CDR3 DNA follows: TGTGCCAGCAGCTTAGCATCTGACTATGGCTACACCTTC. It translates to CASSLASDYGYTF.

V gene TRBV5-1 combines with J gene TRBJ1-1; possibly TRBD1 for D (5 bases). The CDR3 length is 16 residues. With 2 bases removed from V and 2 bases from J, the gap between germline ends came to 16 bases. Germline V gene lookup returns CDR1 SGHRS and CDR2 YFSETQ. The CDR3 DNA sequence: TGCGCCAGCAGCTTTATGGTCGGAGGGACTAACACTGAAGCTTTCTTT. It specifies CASSFMVGGTNTEAFF.

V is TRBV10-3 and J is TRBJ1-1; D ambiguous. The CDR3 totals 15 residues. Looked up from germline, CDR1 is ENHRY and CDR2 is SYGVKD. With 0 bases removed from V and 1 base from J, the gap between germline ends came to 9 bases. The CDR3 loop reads CAISESAQPNTEAFF. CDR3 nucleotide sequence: TGTGCCATCAGTGAGTCCGCTCAACCGAACACTGAAGCTTTCTTT.

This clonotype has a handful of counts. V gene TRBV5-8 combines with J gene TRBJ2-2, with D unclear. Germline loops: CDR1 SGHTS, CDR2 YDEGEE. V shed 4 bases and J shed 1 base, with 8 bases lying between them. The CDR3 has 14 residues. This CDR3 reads CASSPLWNTGELFF. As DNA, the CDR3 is TGTGCCAGCAGCCCCCTTTGGAACACCGGGGAGCTGTTTTTT.

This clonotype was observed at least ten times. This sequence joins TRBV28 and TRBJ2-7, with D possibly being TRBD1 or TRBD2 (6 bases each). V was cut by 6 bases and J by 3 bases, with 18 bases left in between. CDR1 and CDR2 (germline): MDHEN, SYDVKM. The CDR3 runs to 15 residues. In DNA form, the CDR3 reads TGTGCCAGCAGCCTAGGGGGGTCGGCGGTCTACGAGCAGTACTTC. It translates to CASSLGGSAVYEQYF.

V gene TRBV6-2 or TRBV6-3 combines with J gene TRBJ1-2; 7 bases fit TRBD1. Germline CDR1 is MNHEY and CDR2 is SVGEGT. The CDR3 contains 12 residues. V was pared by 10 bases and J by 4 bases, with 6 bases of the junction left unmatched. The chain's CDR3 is CATLTGPYGYTF. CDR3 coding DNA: TGTGCCACCTTGACAGGGCCCTATGGCTACACCTTC.

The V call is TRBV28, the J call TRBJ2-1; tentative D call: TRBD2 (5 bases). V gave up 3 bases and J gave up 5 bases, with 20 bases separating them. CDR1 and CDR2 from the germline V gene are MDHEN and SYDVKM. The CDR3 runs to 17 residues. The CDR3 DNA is TGTGCCAGCAGTTTCTTTTTAAGACGGGAACAAGACAATGAGCAGTTCTTC. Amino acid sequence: CASSFFLRREQDNEQFF.

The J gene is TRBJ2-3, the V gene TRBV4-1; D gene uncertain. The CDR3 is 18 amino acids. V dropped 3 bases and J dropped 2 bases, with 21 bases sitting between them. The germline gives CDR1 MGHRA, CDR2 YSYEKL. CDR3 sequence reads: CASSHNPIRAGDTDTQYF. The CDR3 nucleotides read TGCGCCAGCAGCCACAACCCAATAAGGGCAGGAGACACAGATACGCAGTATTTT.

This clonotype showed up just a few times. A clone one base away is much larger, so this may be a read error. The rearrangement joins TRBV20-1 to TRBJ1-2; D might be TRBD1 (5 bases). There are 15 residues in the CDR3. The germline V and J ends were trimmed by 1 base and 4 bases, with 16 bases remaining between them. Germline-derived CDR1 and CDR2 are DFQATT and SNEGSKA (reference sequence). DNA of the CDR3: TGCAGTGCTAGAGTACGGGAGGGGTGCGCCTATGGCTACACCTTC. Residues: CSARVREGCAYGYTF.

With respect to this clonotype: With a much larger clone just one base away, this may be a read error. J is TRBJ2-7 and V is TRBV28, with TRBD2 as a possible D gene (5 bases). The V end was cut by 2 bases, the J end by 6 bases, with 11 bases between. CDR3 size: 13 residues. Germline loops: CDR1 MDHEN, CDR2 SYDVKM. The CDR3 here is CASSLTPSPEQYF. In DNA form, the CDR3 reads TGTGCCAGCAGTTTAACCCCTAGCCCCGAGCAGTACTTC.

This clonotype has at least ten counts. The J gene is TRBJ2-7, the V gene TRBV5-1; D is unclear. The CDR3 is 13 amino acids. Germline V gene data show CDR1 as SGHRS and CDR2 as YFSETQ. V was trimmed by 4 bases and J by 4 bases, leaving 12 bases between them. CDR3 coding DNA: TGCGCCAGCAGCCCCGACGGGTTATACGAGCAGTACTTC. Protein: CASSPDGLYEQYF.

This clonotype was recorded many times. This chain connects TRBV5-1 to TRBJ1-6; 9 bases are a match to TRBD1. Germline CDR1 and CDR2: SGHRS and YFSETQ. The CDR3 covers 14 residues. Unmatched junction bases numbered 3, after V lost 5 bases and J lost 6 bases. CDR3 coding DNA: TGCGCCAGCAGACGACAGGGGGTTAATTCACCCCTCCACTTT. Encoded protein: CASRRQGVNSPLHF.

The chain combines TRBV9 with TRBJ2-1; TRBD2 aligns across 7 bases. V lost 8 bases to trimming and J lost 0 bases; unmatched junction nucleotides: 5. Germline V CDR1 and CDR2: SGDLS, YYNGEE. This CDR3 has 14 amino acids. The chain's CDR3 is CASGGESSYNEQFF. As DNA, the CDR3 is TGTGCCAGTGGGGGGGAGAGCTCCTACAATGAGCAGTTCTTC.